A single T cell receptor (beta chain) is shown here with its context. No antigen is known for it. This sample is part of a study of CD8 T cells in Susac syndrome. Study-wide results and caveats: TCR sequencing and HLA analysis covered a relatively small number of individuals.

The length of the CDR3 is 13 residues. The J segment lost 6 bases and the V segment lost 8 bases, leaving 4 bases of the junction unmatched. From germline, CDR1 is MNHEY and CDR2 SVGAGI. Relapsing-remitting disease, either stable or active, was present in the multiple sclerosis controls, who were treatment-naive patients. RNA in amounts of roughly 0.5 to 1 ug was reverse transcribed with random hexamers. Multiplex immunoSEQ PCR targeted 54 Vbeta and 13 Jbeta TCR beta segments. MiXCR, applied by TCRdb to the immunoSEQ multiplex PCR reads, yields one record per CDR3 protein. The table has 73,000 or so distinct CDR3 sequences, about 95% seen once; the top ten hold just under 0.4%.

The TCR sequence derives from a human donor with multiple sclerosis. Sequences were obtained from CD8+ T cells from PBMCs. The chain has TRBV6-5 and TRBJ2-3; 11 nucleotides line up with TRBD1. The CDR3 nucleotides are TGTGCCAGCGGACAGGGGGCCCCCGATACGCAGTATTTT. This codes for CASGQGAPDTQYF.